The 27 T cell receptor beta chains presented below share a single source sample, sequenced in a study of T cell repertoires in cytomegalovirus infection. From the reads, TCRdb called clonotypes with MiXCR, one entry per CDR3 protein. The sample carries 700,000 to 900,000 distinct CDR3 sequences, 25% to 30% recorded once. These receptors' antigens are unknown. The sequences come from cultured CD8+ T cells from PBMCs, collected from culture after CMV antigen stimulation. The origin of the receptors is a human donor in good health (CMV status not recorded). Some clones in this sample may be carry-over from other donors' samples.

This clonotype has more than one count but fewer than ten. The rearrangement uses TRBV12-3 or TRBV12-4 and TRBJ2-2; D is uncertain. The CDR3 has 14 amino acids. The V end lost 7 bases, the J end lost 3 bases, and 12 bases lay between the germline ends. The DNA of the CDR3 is TGTGCCAGCATCTTGGGGATATACACCGGGGAGCTGTTTTTT. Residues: CASILGIYTGELFF.

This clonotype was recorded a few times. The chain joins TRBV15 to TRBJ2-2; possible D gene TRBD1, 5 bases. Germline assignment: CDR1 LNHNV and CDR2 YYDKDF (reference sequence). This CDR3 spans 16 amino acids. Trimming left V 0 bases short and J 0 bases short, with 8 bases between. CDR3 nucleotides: TGTGCCACCAGCAGAGATCGGACATCGAACACCGGGGAGCTGTTTTTT. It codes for CATSRDRTSNTGELFF.

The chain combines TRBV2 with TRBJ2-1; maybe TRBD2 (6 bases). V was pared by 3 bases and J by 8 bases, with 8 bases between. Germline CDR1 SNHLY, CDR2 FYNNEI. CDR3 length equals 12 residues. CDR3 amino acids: CASSETGDEQFF. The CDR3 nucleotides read TGTGCCAGCAGTGAGACGGGGGATGAGCAGTTCTTC.

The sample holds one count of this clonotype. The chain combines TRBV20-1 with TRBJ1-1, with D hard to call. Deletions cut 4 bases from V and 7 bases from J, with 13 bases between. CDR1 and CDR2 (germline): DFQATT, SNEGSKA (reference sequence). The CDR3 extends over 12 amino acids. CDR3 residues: CSAIFIGGEAFF. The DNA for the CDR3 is TGCAGTGCTATTTTCATCGGCGGTGAAGCTTTCTTT.

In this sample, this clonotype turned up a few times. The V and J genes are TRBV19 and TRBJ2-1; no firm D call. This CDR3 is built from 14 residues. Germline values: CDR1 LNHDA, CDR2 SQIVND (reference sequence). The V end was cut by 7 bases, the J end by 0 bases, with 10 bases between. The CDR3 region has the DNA TGTGCCAGTACTAAACGGGCCTCCTACAATGAGCAGTTCTTC. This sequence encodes CASTKRASYNEQFF.

CDR3 nucleotides: TGCGCCAGCAGCCAAGATCAAGGGTCCACAGATACGCAGTATTTT. This codes for CASSQDQGSTDTQYF. The chain uses TRBV4-3 and TRBJ2-3; D is ambiguous. V was shortened by 0 bases and J by 2 bases, with 9 bases between the two germline ends. The CDR3 runs to 15 residues. CDR1 is LGHNA, CDR2 YSLEER, per germline.

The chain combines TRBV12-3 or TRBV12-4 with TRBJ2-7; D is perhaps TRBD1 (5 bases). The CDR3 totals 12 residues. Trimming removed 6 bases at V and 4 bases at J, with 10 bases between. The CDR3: CASSTGRYEQYV. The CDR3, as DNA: TGTGCCAGCAGCACAGGAAGGTACGAGCAGTACGTC.

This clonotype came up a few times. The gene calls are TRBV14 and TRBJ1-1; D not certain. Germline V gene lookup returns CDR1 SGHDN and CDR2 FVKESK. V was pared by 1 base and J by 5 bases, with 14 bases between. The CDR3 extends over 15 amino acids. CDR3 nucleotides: TGTGCCAGCAGCCAAGTTTCCTCCCGAGGGACTGAAGCTTTCTTT. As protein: CASSQVSSRGTEAFF.

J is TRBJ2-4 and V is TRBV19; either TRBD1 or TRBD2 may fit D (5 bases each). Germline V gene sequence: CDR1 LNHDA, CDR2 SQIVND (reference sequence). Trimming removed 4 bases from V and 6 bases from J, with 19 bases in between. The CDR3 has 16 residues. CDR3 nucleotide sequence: TGTGCCAGTAGTAGGGGGTTCGGGATTAATGTAAACATTCAGTACTTC. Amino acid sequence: CASSRGFGINVNIQYF.

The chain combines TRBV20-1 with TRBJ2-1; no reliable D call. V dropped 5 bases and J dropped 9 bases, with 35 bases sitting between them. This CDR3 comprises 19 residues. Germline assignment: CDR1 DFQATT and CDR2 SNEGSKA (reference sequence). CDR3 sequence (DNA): TGCAGTGCTCGCCGTCCTAAGGAGATGCCTCGTATACCCTATGTTGAGCAGTTCTTC. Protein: CSARRPKEMPRIPYVEQFF.

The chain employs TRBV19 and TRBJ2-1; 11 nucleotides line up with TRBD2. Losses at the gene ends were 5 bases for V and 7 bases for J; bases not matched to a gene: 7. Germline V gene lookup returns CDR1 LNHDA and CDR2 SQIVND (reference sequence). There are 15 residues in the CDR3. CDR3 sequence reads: CASSFSGGAENEQFF. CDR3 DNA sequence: TGTGCCAGTAGTTTTAGCGGGGGGGCGGAGAATGAGCAGTTCTTC.

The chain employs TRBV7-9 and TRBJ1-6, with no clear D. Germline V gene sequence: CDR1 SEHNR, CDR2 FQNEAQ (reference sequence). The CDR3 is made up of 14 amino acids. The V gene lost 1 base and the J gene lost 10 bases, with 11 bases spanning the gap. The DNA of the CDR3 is TGTGCCAGCAGCTTAGTGGGTTGGAACTCACCCCTCCACTTT. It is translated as CASSLVGWNSPLHF.

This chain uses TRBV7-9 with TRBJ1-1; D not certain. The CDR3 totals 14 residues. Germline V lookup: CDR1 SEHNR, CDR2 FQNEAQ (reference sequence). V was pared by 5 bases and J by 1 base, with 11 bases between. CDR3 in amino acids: CASSPTPGNTEAFF. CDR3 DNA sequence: TGTGCCAGCAGCCCCACGCCCGGGAACACTGAAGCTTTCTTT.

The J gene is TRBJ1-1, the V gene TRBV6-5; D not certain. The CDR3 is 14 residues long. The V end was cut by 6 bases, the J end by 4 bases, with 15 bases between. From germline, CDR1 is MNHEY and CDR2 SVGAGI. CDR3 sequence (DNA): TGTGCCAGCAGCCAAACGGGGAGGCTCACTGAAGCTTTCTTT. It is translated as CASSQTGRLTEAFF.

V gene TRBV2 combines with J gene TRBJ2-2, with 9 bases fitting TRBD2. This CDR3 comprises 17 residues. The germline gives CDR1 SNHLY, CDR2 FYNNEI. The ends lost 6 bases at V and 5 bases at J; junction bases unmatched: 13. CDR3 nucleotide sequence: TGTGCCAGCAGCCCCACCATTCTAGCGGGGCCTACCGGGGAGCTGTTTTTT. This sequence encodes CASSPTILAGPTGELFF.

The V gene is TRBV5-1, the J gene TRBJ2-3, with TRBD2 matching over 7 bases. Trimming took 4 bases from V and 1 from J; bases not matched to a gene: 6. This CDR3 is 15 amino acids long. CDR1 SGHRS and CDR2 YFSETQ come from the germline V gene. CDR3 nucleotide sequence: TGCGCCAGCAGCCCGATAGCGGGCCGCACAGATACGCAGTATTTT. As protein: CASSPIAGRTDTQYF.

CDR3 residues: CASSPGDPAKWMDSGNTIYF. CDR3 sequence (DNA): TGTGCCAGCAGCCCCGGAGACCCGGCCAAGTGGATGGACTCTGGAAACACCATATATTTT. V gene TRBV7-9 combines with J gene TRBJ1-3; D gene unclear. V gave up 5 bases and J gave up 0 bases, with 26 bases separating them. The CDR3 is 20 amino acids. Germline V gene data show CDR1 as SEHNR and CDR2 as FQNEAQ (reference sequence).

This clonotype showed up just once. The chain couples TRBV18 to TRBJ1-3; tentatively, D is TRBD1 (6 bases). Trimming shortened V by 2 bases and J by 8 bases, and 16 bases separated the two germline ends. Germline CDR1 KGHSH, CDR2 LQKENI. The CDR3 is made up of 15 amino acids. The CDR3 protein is CASSPIPGQFDTIYF. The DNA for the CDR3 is TGTGCCAGCTCACCAATTCCTGGACAGTTCGACACCATATATTTT.

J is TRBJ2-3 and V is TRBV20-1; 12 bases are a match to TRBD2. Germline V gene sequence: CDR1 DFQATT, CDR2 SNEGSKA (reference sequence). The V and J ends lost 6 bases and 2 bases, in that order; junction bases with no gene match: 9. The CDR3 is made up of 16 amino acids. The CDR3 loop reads CSASDGLAGNTDTQYF. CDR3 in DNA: TGCAGTGCCTCTGACGGACTAGCGGGGAACACAGATACGCAGTATTTT.

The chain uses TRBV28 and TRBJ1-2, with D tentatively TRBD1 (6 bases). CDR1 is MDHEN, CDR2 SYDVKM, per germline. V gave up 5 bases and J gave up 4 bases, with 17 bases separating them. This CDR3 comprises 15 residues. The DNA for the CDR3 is TGTGCCAGCAGTACCAGCGAAACAGGGATCTATGGCTACACCTTC. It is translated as CASSTSETGIYGYTF.

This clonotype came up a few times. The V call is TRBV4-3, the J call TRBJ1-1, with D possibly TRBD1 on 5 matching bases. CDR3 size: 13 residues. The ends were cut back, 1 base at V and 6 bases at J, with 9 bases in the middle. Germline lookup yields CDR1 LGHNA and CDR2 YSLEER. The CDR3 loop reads CASSQADTSEAFF. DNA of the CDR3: TGCGCCAGCAGCCAAGCGGACACCTCTGAAGCTTTCTTT.

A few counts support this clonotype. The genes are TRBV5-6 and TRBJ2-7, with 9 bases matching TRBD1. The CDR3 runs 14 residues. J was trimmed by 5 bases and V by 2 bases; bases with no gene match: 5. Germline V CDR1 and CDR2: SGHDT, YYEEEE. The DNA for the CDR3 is TGTGCCAGCAGCTTTGGGACAGGGAGGAACGAGCAGTACGTC. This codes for CASSFGTGRNEQYV.

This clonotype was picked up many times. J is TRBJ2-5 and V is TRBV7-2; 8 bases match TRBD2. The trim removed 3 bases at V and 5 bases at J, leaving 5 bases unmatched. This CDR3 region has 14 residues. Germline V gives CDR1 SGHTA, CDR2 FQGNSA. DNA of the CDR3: TGTGCCAGCAGCTTTAGCGGGGCCGGGGAGACCCAGTACTTC. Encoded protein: CASSFSGAGETQYF.

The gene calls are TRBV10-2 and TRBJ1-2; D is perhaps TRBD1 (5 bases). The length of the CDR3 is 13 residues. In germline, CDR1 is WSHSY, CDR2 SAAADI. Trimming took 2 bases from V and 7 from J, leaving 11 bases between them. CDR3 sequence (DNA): TGCGCCAGCAGTGAGAGGCAGGGACCTGGCTACACCTTC. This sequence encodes CASSERQGPGYTF.

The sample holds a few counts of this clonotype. The CDR3, as DNA: TGTGCCAGCAGTTTAGAACCGGGGGGCCATGCCACTGAAGCTTTCTTT. It codes for CASSLEPGGHATEAFF. The chain links TRBV12-3 or TRBV12-4 to TRBJ1-1; D possibly corresponds to TRBD1 (6 bases). Trimming took off 1 base at V and 4 bases at J, with 16 bases between the two ends. CDR3 size: 16 residues.

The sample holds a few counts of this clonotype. DNA of the CDR3: TGTGCCAGCATTAGCGGTAGCGGGGGTTACAATGAGCAGTTCTTC. Protein product: CASISGSGGYNEQFF. This chain connects TRBV6-2 or TRBV6-3 to TRBJ2-1; 9 bases match TRBD2. The CDR3 length is 15 residues. Germline values: CDR1 MNHEY, CDR2 SVGEGT. With V trimmed by 7 bases and J by 4 bases, 8 bases remained unmatched.

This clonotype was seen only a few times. In DNA, the CDR3 is TGTGCCAGCAGCTTGGATGAGGCCGCGAACACCGGGGAGCTGTTTTTT. Amino acid sequence: CASSLDEAANTGELFF. The chain uses TRBV7-8 and TRBJ2-2; D is unclear. The CDR3 spans 16 residues. Germline assignment: CDR1 SGHVS and CDR2 FQNEAQ. Trimming took off 3 bases at V and 0 bases at J, with 11 bases between the two ends.